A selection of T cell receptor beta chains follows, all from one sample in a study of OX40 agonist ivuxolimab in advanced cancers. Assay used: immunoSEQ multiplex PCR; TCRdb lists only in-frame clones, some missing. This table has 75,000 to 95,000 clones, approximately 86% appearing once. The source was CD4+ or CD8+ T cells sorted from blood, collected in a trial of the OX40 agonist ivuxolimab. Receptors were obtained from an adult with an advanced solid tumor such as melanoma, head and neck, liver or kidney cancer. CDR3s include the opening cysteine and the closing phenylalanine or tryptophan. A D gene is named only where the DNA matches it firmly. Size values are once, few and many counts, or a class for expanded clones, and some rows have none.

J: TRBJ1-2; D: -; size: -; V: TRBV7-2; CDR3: CASSFTGSLGYTF; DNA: TGTGCCAGCAGCTTTACAGGGTCCCTTGGCTACACCTTC
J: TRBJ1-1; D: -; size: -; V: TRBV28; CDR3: CASRGAGHRMNTEAFF; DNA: TGTGCCAGTAGGGGGGCAGGACACCGAATGAACACTGAAGCTTTCTTT
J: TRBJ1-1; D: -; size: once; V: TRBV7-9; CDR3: CASSLAATEAFF; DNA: TGTGCCAGCAGCTTAGCGGCCACTGAAGCTTTCTTT
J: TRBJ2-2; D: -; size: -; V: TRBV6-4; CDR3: CASTLYPNTGELFF; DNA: TGTGCCAGCACCCTCTACCCGAACACCGGGGAGCTGTTTTTT
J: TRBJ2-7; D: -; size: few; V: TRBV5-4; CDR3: CASSHPGTRSSYEQYF; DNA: TGTGCCAGCAGCCACCCCGGGACACGTAGCTCCTACGAGCAGTACTTC
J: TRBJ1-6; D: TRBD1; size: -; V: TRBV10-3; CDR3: CAIRTAGTAGSPLHF; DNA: TGTGCCATCAGAACGGCCGGGACAGCAGGTTCACCCCTCCACTTT
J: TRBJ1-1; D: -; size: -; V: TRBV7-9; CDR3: CASSPRGVSGNTEAFF; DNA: TGTGCCAGCAGCCCCCGAGGAGTCAGTGGGAACACTGAAGCTTTCTTT
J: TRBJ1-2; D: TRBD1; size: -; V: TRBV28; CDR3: CASSYFHRGQEGYTF; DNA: TGTGCCAGCAGTTATTTTCACAGGGGACAGGAGGGCTACACCTTC
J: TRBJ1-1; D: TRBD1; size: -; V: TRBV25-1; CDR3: CASSDLQGASTEAFF; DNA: TGTGCCAGCAGTGATCTACAGGGGGCGAGCACTGAAGCTTTCTTT
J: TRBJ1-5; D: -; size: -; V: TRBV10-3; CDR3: CAISDGPANQPQHF; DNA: TGTGCCATCAGTGATGGACCGGCCAATCAGCCCCAGCATTTT
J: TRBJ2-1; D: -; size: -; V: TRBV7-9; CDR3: CASSHNEQFF; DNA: TGTGCCAGCAGCCACAATGAGCAGTTCTTC
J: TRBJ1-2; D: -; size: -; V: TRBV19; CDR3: CASGGQYKGYTF; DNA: TGTGCCAGTGGCGGGCAGTATAAGGGCTACACCTTC